Listed below are T cell receptor beta chains from one sample, sequenced in a study of T cell repertoires in cytomegalovirus infection. TCRdb re-derived calls from the reads in MiXCR, one entry per CDR3 protein. The profile shows under 150,000 distinct CDR3 sequences, 7.5% to 9% of them singletons. Sequenced material: PBMCs. The source is a human donor in good health (CMV status not recorded). Some clones in this sample may be carry-over from other donors' samples. The CDR3 runs from the conserved cysteine through the conserved F or W. Fields, in order: V gene, J gene, clone size, D gene, CDR3 protein, CDR3 DNA. D genes are given only for firm matches. Rows may omit the clone size; those that give it use once, few, many or a size class.

v_call: TRBV2; j_call: TRBJ2-3; clone_size: -; d_call: -; cdr3_aa: CASSEWDSRDF; cdr3_nt: TGTGCCAGCTCCGAATGGGACTCAAGGGATTTT
v_call: TRBV20-1; j_call: TRBJ2-5; clone_size: many; d_call: TRBD1; cdr3_aa: CSAPRTGTQETQYF; cdr3_nt: TGCAGTGCTCCCCGGACAGGGACCCAAGAGACCCAGTACTTC
v_call: TRBV2; j_call: TRBJ1-1; clone_size: many; d_call: -; cdr3_aa: CASSGEVNTEAFF; cdr3_nt: TGTGCCAGCAGTGGAGAGGTGAACACTGAAGCTTTCTTT
v_call: TRBV2; j_call: TRBJ2-1; clone_size: many; d_call: TRBD2; cdr3_aa: CASSGGLANYNEQFF; cdr3_nt: TGTGCCAGCAGTGGGGGACTAGCGAACTACAATGAGCAGTTCTTC
v_call: TRBV6-5; j_call: TRBJ1-2; clone_size: few; d_call: TRBD1; cdr3_aa: CASSYSDRDYGYTF; cdr3_nt: TGTGCCAGCAGTTACTCTGACAGGGACTATGGCTACACCTTC
v_call: TRBV6-2/TRBV6-3; j_call: TRBJ1-5; clone_size: many; d_call: -; cdr3_aa: CASNTLGYGQPQHF; cdr3_nt: TGTGCCAGCAATACACTGGGCTATGGTCAGCCCCAGCATTTT
v_call: TRBV7-2; j_call: TRBJ1-2; clone_size: many; d_call: -; cdr3_aa: CASSRAGGGFGYTF; cdr3_nt: TGTGCCAGCAGCAGGGCGGGGGGGGGCTTTGGCTACACCTTC
v_call: TRBV20-1; j_call: TRBJ2-7; clone_size: few; d_call: TRBD1; cdr3_aa: CSAKGDRTTYEQYF; cdr3_nt: TGCAGTGCCAAGGGGGACAGGACTACCTACGAGCAGTACTTC
v_call: TRBV20-1; j_call: TRBJ2-3; clone_size: many; d_call: -; cdr3_aa: CSARVVGSDTQYF; cdr3_nt: TGCAGTGCTAGAGTTGTGGGCTCAGATACGCAGTATTTT
v_call: TRBV7-6; j_call: TRBJ2-5; clone_size: many; d_call: -; cdr3_aa: CASSPQGGASSETQYF; cdr3_nt: TGTGCCAGCAGCCCCCAAGGCGGGGCCTCTTCAGAGACCCAGTACTTC
v_call: TRBV7-2; j_call: TRBJ2-7; clone_size: many; d_call: TRBD1; cdr3_aa: CASSPRGQIYEQYF; cdr3_nt: TGTGCCAGCAGCCCTCGGGGACAGATCTACGAGCAGTACTTC
v_call: TRBV2; j_call: TRBJ2-3; clone_size: many; d_call: -; cdr3_aa: CASSGWGTSTQYF; cdr3_nt: TGTGCCAGCAGCGGGTGGGGGACAAGCACGCAGTATTTT
v_call: TRBV29-1; j_call: TRBJ1-1; clone_size: many; d_call: -; cdr3_aa: CSTGRGNTEAFF; cdr3_nt: TGCAGCACGGGTCGGGGGAACACTGAAGCTTTCTTT
v_call: TRBV7-2; j_call: TRBJ2-1; clone_size: few; d_call: TRBD2; cdr3_aa: CASSFQAGARNEQFF; cdr3_nt: TGTGCCAGCAGCTTTCAAGCGGGAGCCAGAAATGAGCAGTTCTTC
v_call: TRBV6-5; j_call: TRBJ1-2; clone_size: -; d_call: TRBD1; cdr3_aa: CASSSWGQGRDYGYTF; cdr3_nt: TGTGCCAGCAGTTCGTGGGGACAGGGTAGGGACTATGGCTACACCTTC
v_call: TRBV29-1; j_call: TRBJ1-1; clone_size: -; d_call: TRBD1; cdr3_aa: CSVDRVESNTEAFF; cdr3_nt: TGCAGCGTAGACAGGGTAGAGTCGAACACTGAAGCTTTCTTT
v_call: TRBV29-1; j_call: TRBJ1-4; clone_size: many; d_call: TRBD1; cdr3_aa: CSVGIRQGPNEKLFF; cdr3_nt: TGCAGCGTTGGGATCCGACAGGGACCGAATGAAAAACTGTTTTTT
v_call: TRBV11-2; j_call: TRBJ2-3; clone_size: many; d_call: -; cdr3_aa: CASSARLAPRGDTQYF; cdr3_nt: TGTGCCAGCAGCGCTCGACTAGCGCCCAGGGGGGATACGCAGTATTTT
v_call: TRBV28; j_call: TRBJ1-5; clone_size: many; d_call: -; cdr3_aa: CASSRPSNQPQHF; cdr3_nt: TGTGCCAGCAGCCGACCATCTAATCAGCCCCAGCATTTT
v_call: TRBV7-9; j_call: TRBJ2-7; clone_size: many; d_call: TRBD1; cdr3_aa: CASSLGDRSTYEQYF; cdr3_nt: TGTGCCAGCAGCTTAGGGGACAGGAGCACCTACGAGCAGTACTTC
v_call: TRBV6-2/TRBV6-3; j_call: TRBJ2-1; clone_size: many; d_call: TRBD2; cdr3_aa: CASSYSTSGGSYSYNEQFF; cdr3_nt: TGTGCCAGCAGTTACTCGACTAGCGGGGGGTCTTACTCCTACAATGAGCAGTTCTTC
v_call: TRBV28; j_call: TRBJ1-2; clone_size: few; d_call: TRBD1; cdr3_aa: CASSSPGTDPYGYTF; cdr3_nt: TGTGCCAGCAGTTCGCCCGGGACAGATCCCTATGGCTACACCTTC
v_call: TRBV7-2; j_call: TRBJ2-3; clone_size: many; d_call: -; cdr3_aa: CASSPRTFRDTQYF; cdr3_nt: TGTGCCAGCAGCCCGAGGACTTTTCGAGATACGCAGTATTTT
v_call: TRBV7-2; j_call: TRBJ2-1; clone_size: many; d_call: -; cdr3_aa: CASSFGRLNEQFF; cdr3_nt: TGTGCCAGCAGCTTCGGACGGCTCAATGAGCAGTTCTTC
v_call: TRBV20-1; j_call: TRBJ1-5; clone_size: many; d_call: -; cdr3_aa: CSAREENQPQHF; cdr3_nt: TGCAGTGCTAGAGAGGAAAATCAGCCCCAGCATTTT
v_call: TRBV2; j_call: TRBJ2-7; clone_size: many; d_call: TRBD2; cdr3_aa: CASATSGSIYEQYF; cdr3_nt: TGTGCCAGCGCGACTAGCGGATCGATCTACGAGCAGTACTTC
v_call: TRBV7-9; j_call: TRBJ2-1; clone_size: many; d_call: -; cdr3_aa: CASSLSSYSNEQFF; cdr3_nt: TGTGCCAGCAGCTTGTCTTCTTATAGCAATGAGCAGTTCTTC
v_call: TRBV5-6; j_call: TRBJ1-1; clone_size: many; d_call: -; cdr3_aa: CASSQRRGADLNTEAFF; cdr3_nt: TGTGCCAGCAGCCAGCGGCGGGGGGCTGATCTGAACACTGAAGCTTTCTTT
v_call: TRBV11-2; j_call: TRBJ1-2; clone_size: many; d_call: -; cdr3_aa: CASSLAGAGYTF; cdr3_nt: TGTGCCAGCAGCTTAGCGGGGGCTGGCTACACCTTC
v_call: TRBV10-3; j_call: TRBJ1-2; clone_size: -; d_call: -; cdr3_aa: CAIRTDRDYGYTF; cdr3_nt: TGTGCCATCAGAACCGACAGAGACTATGGCTACACCTTC